These T cell receptor beta chains were read from a single sample in a study of CD4 T cell repertoires in COVID-19. Measured with immunoSEQ multiplex PCR; TCRdb has only the in-frame clones, and not every one. In the table there are 70,000 to 95,000 clones, 83% of which are singletons. The sample consisted of CD4+ T cells from peripheral blood, taken after recovery from COVID-19. These receptors were obtained from a human donor who had COVID-19. CDR3s include the opening cysteine and the closing phenylalanine or tryptophan. The D gene is left open where the match is weak. Some rows mark clone size as missing; the rest say once, few, many or name a class of expanded clone.

>TRBJ1-2|.|TRBV27|.|13
TGTGCCAGCAGTTCCGGGATGAGCTATGGCTACACCTTC
CASSSGMSYGYTF
>TRBJ2-3|TRBD1|TRBV11-2|.|15
TGTGCCAGCAGCTTAGGTGGTTCCCGACAGGGAACGCAGTATTTT
CASSLGGSRQGTQYF
>TRBJ2-7|.|TRBV27|.|13
TGTGCCAGCAGTTTGCAGGGGCGGTACGAGCAGTACTTC
CASSLQGRYEQYF
>TRBJ2-4|.|TRBV19|.|16
TGTGCCAGTACCCCACAGGGGGGGTTAGCCAAAAACATTCAGTACTTC
CASTPQGGLAKNIQYF
>TRBJ1-5|.|TRBV28|.|14
TGTGCCAGCAATCCCCAGGGGTACGGTCAGCCCCAGCATTTT
CASNPQGYGQPQHF
>TRBJ1-1|.|TRBV10-3|.|14
TGTGCCATCAGTGACTTGGGGGCTAACACTGAAGCTTTCTTT
CAISDLGANTEAFF
>TRBJ2-2|TRBD2|TRBV5-4|.|14
TGTGCCAGCAGCTTTGGGGGGGAAGCCGGGGAGCTGTTTTTT
CASSFGGEAGELFF
>TRBJ1-1|.|TRBV6-5|few|13
TGTGCCAGCAGTTTATCCTCGAACACTGAAGCTTTCTTT
CASSLSSNTEAFF
>TRBJ1-1|.|TRBV7-9|.|13
TGTGCCAGCAGCTTACTCTCGAACACTGAAGCTTTCTTT
CASSLLSNTEAFF
>TRBJ2-7|.|TRBV5-6|.|14
TGTGCCAGCAGCTTGGATTGGCAGGGCATCGAGCAGTACTTC
CASSLDWQGIEQYF
>TRBJ2-7|.|TRBV11-2|.|15
TGTGCCAGCAGCTTATCTGCGGCACGATCCTACGAGCAGTACTTC
CASSLSAARSYEQYF
>TRBJ1-5|.|TRBV7-7|.|18
TGTGCCAGCAGCTTACCCGGACGGGGAAAGGGTAGCAATCAGCCCCAGCATTTT
CASSLPGRGKGSNQPQHF
>TRBJ1-5|.|TRBV5-5|few|15
TGTGCCAGCAGCTTGGGAGGGGTTTTGGGTCAGCCCCAGCATTTT
CASSLGGVLGQPQHF
>TRBJ2-7|TRBD2|TRBV11-1|.|11
TGTGCCAGCAGCTTCGGGACTAGCCAGTACTTC
CASSFGTSQYF
>TRBJ2-7|TRBD1|TRBV11-2|few|15
TGTGCCAGCAGTCATGCCGGGACAGGGGGCTACGAGCAGTACTTC
CASSHAGTGGYEQYF
>TRBJ1-1|TRBD1|TRBV6-1|.|15
TGTGCCAGCAGGGAAGGACAGGTAATGAACACTGAAGCTTTCTTT
CASREGQVMNTEAFF
>TRBJ2-3|.|TRBV6-1|.|16
TGTGCCAGCAGTGAAGGCCAAACTCAGGGCACAGATACGCAGTATTTT
CASSEGQTQGTDTQYF
>TRBJ1-1|.|TRBV19|.|15
TGTGCCAGTATTGCCCCCACAGGGATGAACACTGAAGCTTTCTTT
CASIAPTGMNTEAFF
>TRBJ2-3|TRBD1|TRBV27|.|13
TGTGCCAGCAGTGCGGGGACAGGGGTCAGCCAGTATTTT
CASSAGTGVSQYF
>TRBJ2-3|TRBD1|TRBV5-1|.|17
TGCGCCAGCAGCTTGGCCTCTCGGACAGGGGAAGGGGATACGCAGTATTTT
CASSLASRTGEGDTQYF
>TRBJ1-3|.|TRBV7-9|few|15
TGTGCCAGCAGCTCCCAGGGGAGCTCTGGAAACACCATATATTTT
CASSSQGSSGNTIYF
>TRBJ1-5|.|TRBV6-6|.|14
TGTGCCAGCAGAGACTCCGGTGGGGATCAGCCCCAGCATTTT
CASRDSGGDQPQHF
>TRBJ2-3|TRBD2|TRBV6-1|.|16
TGTGCCAGCAGTGATTCCAGCGGGAGGGTAACAGATACGCAGTATTTT
CASSDSSGRVTDTQYF
>TRBJ2-3|TRBD1|TRBV28|.|16
TGTGCCAGCACGGTGCTTGCGGGGACAGGACGAGATACGCAGTATTTT
CASTVLAGTGRDTQYF
>TRBJ2-1|TRBD2|TRBV19|.|15
TGTGCCAGTAGTCTCAGCGGGGAATCCTACAATGAGCAGTTCTTC
CASSLSGESYNEQFF
>TRBJ2-5|.|TRBV5-1|once|15
TGCGCCAGCAGCTTGGATGTGCGGGGCCAAGAGACCCAGTACTTC
CASSLDVRGQETQYF
>TRBJ2-7|.|TRBV3-1/TRBV3-2|.|12
TGTGCCAGCAGCGGGAGCTCCTACGAGCAGTACTTC
CASSGSSYEQYF